This TCR beta chain was recovered during a study of CD8+ T cells in alopecia areata. Background on the study: Among treated patients, oral tofacitinib was administered at 5 to 10 mg twice daily.

Treatment meaning: oral pan-JAK inhibitor, 5-10 mg twice daily. Whole-study results and caveats: Under tofacitinib, fewer expanded CD8+ clones appeared among the top 100 scalp clones. Sequence data from scalp samples additionally include resident alphabeta T cells of normal skin.

Extracted from the samples, RNA was reverse transcribed into cDNA to serve as the sequencing template. Clones were sequenced by immunoSEQ multiplex PCR, and TCRdb holds only the in-frame ones, with some missing. Among 75,000 to 100,000 clones, about two thirds were seen once, and the ten largest hold around 16%. V was shortened by 4 bases and J by 8 bases, with 21 bases between the two germline ends. The CDR3 runs to 16 residues. Germline assignment: CDR1 SGHRS and CDR2 YFSETQ. The table lists this clone with a count of one. The target antigen is unknown. This material consisted of CD8+ T cells sorted from blood, taken at week 44, from a patient treated with tofacitinib. The chain uses TRBV5-1 and TRBJ1-4, with TRBD1 as a possible D gene (5 bases). This TCR came from a human donor with alopecia areata. CDR3 in DNA: TGCGCCAGCAGCCGCTGGGAGTGGAGGGGAGGCGAAAAACTGTTTTTT. Translating it yields CASSRWEWRGGEKLFF.